The 14 T cell receptor beta chains in this list originate from one sample, sequenced in a study of metastatic and nonmetastatic thyroid tumors. Thyroid surgery was performed in patients who had received no treatment beforehand. TCRdb reanalyzed the PCR reads with MiXCR. The sample has 23,000 or so clones; about a quarter are singletons. What was sequenced was tumor tissue. All receptors derive from a female donor with papillary thyroid cancer or a benign thyroid nodule (not recorded which). Some clones in this sample may be carry-over from other donors' samples.

This clone has a count of ten or more. This chain connects TRBV28 to TRBJ2-3; TRBD2 agrees at 9 bases. From germline, CDR1 is MDHEN and CDR2 SYDVKM. The CDR3 consists of 14 residues. With V trimmed by 7 bases and J by 2 bases, 4 bases remained unmatched. CDR3 sequence (DNA): TGTGCCAGCACCAGCGGGGGGAACACAGATACGCAGTATTTT. It encodes CASTSGGNTDTQYF.

This clone was seen at least ten times. The CDR3 DNA sequence: TGTGCCAGCAGCGTAGAGCCCCGGCCCCTCAATGAGCAGTTCTTC. Protein: CASSVEPRPLNEQFF. The chain joins TRBV9 to TRBJ2-1; D is ambiguous. The CDR3 runs to 15 residues. The V gene's germline CDR1 is SGDLS and CDR2 YYNGEE. Trimming stripped 0 bases from V and 6 bases from J, with 13 bases between.

With respect to this clone: Given the absence of the conserved phenylalanine or tryptophan at the CDR3 end, a read error is likely. This chain uses TRBV28 with TRBJ1-2; TRBD1 matches 9 bases. Germline V lookup: CDR1 MDHEN, CDR2 SYDVKM. With 9 bases clipped from V and 10 bases from J, the junction kept 18 bases outside the gene matches. The CDR3 is made up of 15 amino acids. The CDR3 loop is CASLTGGPRGDVYTL. DNA of the CDR3: TGTGCCAGTCTGACAGGGGGTCCGCGTGGGGATGTCTACACCCTC.

Ten or more counts support this clone. For the CDR3, the DNA is TGCAGTGCTGAAACCGGGACAGGGCTAGGGGGTAGCTATGGCTACACCTTC. Protein sequence: CSAETGTGLGGSYGYTF. This chain joins TRBV20-1 and TRBJ1-2; TRBD1 matches at 9 bases. From germline, CDR1 is DFQATT and CDR2 SNEGSKA (reference sequence). This CDR3 has 17 residues. The V segment lost 5 bases and the J segment 4 bases; nucleotides outside the gene matches: 17.

This clone is categorized as medium-sized (0.01 to 0.1%). J is TRBJ2-7 and V is TRBV6-1; the D gene is possibly TRBD1 (6 bases). Germline V gene data show CDR1 as MNHNS and CDR2 as SASEGT. V lost 5 bases, J lost 0 bases, and 14 bases lay in between. This CDR3 contains 15 residues. The CDR3 region is CASSKTGPFSYEQYF. DNA for the CDR3: TGTGCCAGCAGTAAAACAGGGCCTTTCTCCTACGAGCAGTACTTC.

This clone is classed as medium-sized (0.01 to 0.1%). The identical CDR3 is also encoded by other nucleotide sequences in the sample. This chain joins TRBV18 and TRBJ2-3; possibly TRBD1 for D (7 bases). The CDR3 loop spans 15 amino acids. Germline V gene lookup returns CDR1 KGHSH and CDR2 LQKENI. With 3 bases removed from V and 5 bases from J, the gap between germline ends came to 15 bases. CDR3 residues: CASSPPQGGRDTQYF. CDR3 sequence (DNA): TGTGCCAGCTCACCCCCGCAGGGGGGCAGAGATACGCAGTATTTT.

The table lists this clone with many counts. A much larger clone differs from this one at a single base, so this may be a read error. Different DNA sequences within this sample yield the same CDR3. The chain carries TRBV19 and TRBJ2-2; 8 bases agree with TRBD1. This CDR3 is built from 15 residues. Germline V gives CDR1 LNHDA, CDR2 SQIVND (reference sequence). CDR3 amino acids: CASKRGDRLTGELFF. DNA for the CDR3: TGTGCCAGCAAAAGAGGGGACAGGCTCACCGGGGAGCTGTTTTTC.

This clone has more than one count but fewer than ten. This chain uses TRBV28 with TRBJ1-1; 8 positions agree with TRBD1. The CDR3 runs to 12 residues. V was clipped by 6 bases and J by 7 bases; unmatched bases: 4. Germline V gives CDR1 MDHEN, CDR2 SYDVKM. In DNA, the CDR3 is TGTGCCAGCAGACGACAGGGGAATGAAGCTTTCTTT. As protein: CASRRQGNEAFF.

This clone was seen at least ten times. Given a much more abundant clone one base away, this may be a read error. The J gene is TRBJ2-5, the V gene TRBV6-2 or TRBV6-3; 9 bases align to TRBD2. The CDR3 length is 16 residues. Germline V gene lookup returns CDR1 MNHEY and CDR2 SVGEGT. CDR3 DNA: TGTGCCAGCAGTTACAGGCGGGGGGGGCGCCAAGAGACTCAGTACTTC. Amino acid sequence: CASSYRRGGRQETQYF.

This clone was observed a few times. The chain recombines TRBV15 with TRBJ1-6; TRBD1 matches 8 bases. The CDR3 runs to 16 residues. Looked up from germline, CDR1 is LNHNV and CDR2 is YYDKDF (reference sequence). Trimming removed 4 bases from V and 5 bases from J; junction bases left unmatched: 7. CDR3 DNA sequence: TGTGCCACCAGCACCGGACAGGGTCTGAATAATTCACCCCTCCACTTT. Encoded protein: CATSTGQGLNNSPLHF.

This clone is medium-sized (0.01 to 0.1%) within its sample. The rearrangement uses TRBV6-1 and TRBJ1-2; 7 bases map to TRBD1. Germline-derived CDR1 and CDR2 are MNHNS and SASEGT. CDR3 length equals 15 residues. The V gene end was trimmed by 2 bases and the J gene end by 4 bases; junction bases not matched to a gene: 7. The CDR3 loop is CASSERTGDGYGYTF. The CDR3 nucleotides are TGTGCCAGCAGTGAACGGACAGGCGATGGCTATGGCTACACCTTC.

V gene TRBV20-1 combines with J gene TRBJ2-7, with D perhaps being TRBD1 or TRBD2 (5 bases each). The CDR3 consists of 13 residues. In germline, CDR1 is DFQATT, CDR2 SNEGSKA (reference sequence). V lost 4 bases and J lost 3, with 13 bases in between. This CDR3 is CSAKGSLDYEQYF. The CDR3 nucleotides are TGCAGTGCTAAGGGGAGTTTAGACTACGAGCAGTACTTC.

This clone ranks as medium-sized. The J gene is TRBJ1-1, the V gene TRBV19; D ambiguous. The V and J ends lost 6 bases and 5 bases respectively, with 10 bases between them. CDR3 length: 12 residues. From germline, CDR1 is LNHDA and CDR2 SQIVND (reference sequence). The CDR3 protein is CASSDGWTEAFF. CDR3 sequence (DNA): TGTGCCAGTAGCGACGGTTGGACTGAAGCTTTCTTT. Full variable domain (outside the CDR3, taken from reference TRBV19 and TRBJ1-1): DGGITQSPKYLFRKEGQNVTLSCEQNLNHDAMYWYRQDPGQGLRLIYYSQIVNDFQKGDIAEGYSVSREKKESFPLTVTSAQKNPTAFYLCASSDGWTEAFFGQGTRLTVV.

In this sample, this clone is medium-sized. V usage is TRBV20-1 and J usage is TRBJ2-6; possibly TRBD2 for D (6 bases). V gave up 1 base and J gave up 2 bases, with 9 bases separating them. This CDR3 spans 15 amino acids. Germline V lookup: CDR1 DFQATT, CDR2 SNEGSKA (reference sequence). CDR3 residues: CSARVWGAGANVLTF. The CDR3 region has the DNA TGCAGTGCTAGAGTATGGGGGGCTGGGGCCAACGTCCTGACTTTC.